The clone carrying this TCR beta chain showed up just a few times. Antigen unknown. The PCR employed 60 Vbeta primers together with 13 Jbeta primers. The table came from immunoSEQ multiplex PCR; TCRdb's copy has only in-frame clones and leaves some out. The sample lists under 200,000 clones; 80% were seen once. This record comes from a study of cytomegalovirus exposure and HLA in healthy donors. Whole-study results and caveats: Researchers reported that a few CMV-associated chains were confirmed in vitro as CMV antigen-specific.

The receptor's source is a male donor in good health and CMV-seropositive. Sequencing used PBMCs.

This CDR3 reads CAVDGGALMNTEAFF. CDR3 coding DNA: TGTGCCGTGGACGGCGGGGCCCTGATGAACACTGAAGCTTTCTTT. The chain employs TRBV19 and TRBJ1-1; maybe TRBD1 (5 bases). V lost 11 bases and J lost 0, with 19 bases in between. The CDR3 has 15 amino acids. Germline V gives CDR1 LNHDA, CDR2 SQIVND (reference sequence).